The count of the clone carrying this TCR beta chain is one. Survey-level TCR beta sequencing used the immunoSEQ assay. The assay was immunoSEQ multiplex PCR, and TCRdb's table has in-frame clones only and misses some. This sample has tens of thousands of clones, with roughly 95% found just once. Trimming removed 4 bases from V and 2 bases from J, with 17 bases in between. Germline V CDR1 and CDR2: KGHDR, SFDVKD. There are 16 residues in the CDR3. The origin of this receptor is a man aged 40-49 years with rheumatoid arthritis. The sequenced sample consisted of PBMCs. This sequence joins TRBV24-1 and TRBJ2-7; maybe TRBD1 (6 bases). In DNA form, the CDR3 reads TGTGCCACCAGTGACCACGCCGGACAGAGCCCCTACGAGCAGTACTTC. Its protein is CATSDHAGQSPYEQYF.